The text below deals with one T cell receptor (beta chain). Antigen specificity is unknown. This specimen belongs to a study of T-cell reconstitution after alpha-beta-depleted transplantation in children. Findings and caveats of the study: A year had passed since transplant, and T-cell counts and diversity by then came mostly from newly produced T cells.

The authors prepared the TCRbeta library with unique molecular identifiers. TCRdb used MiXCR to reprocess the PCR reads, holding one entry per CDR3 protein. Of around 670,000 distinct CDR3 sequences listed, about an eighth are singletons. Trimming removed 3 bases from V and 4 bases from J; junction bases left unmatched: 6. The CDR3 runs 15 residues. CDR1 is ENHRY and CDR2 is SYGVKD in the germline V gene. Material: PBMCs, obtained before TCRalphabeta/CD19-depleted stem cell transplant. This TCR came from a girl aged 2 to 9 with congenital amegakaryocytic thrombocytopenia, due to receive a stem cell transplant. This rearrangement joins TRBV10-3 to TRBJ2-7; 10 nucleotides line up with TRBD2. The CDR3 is CAISDSGTSVYEQYF. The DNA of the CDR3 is TGTGCCATCAGTGATAGTGGGACTAGCGTTTACGAGCAGTACTTC.